These T cell receptor beta chains were read from a single sample in a study of blood T cell repertoires in COVID-19. Measured with immunoSEQ multiplex PCR; TCRdb has only the in-frame clones, and not every one. This sample has around 150,000 clones, with around three quarters found just once. The sequencing sample was made of peripheral blood. These receptors were obtained from a man aged 50 or older with active or convalescent COVID-19. The CDR3 runs from the conserved cysteine through the conserved F or W. A D gene is named only where the DNA matches it firmly. Clone size is shown for a subset of rows, as once, few, many or a class of expanded clone.

TGTGCCTGGAGTGTACGGATATGGGAGCACTCCGGGACTAGCGGGAGAGTGACCACAGATACGCAGTATTTT | CAWSVRIWEHSGTSGRVTTDTQYF | few | TRBJ2-3 | TRBD2 | TRBV30
TGTGCCAGCAGCCGGGGGACACACCAAGAGACCCAGTACTTC | CASSRGTHQETQYF | once | TRBJ2-5 | - | TRBV3-1/TRBV3-2
TGTGCCAGCAGCTCGGGTCCAACAACTAATGAAAAACTGTTTTTT | CASSSGPTTNEKLFF | - | TRBJ1-4 | - | TRBV5-4
TGTGCCAGCAGTTTGATCGGTTACTCTACCGGGGAGCTGTTTTTT | CASSLIGYSTGELFF | few | TRBJ2-2 | - | TRBV27
TGTGCCAGCAGTTTATATCTAGTAGCGGACAGGGGGCGGGAGCAGTACTTC | CASSLYLVADRGREQYF | - | TRBJ2-7 | TRBD1 | TRBV27
TGCGCCAGCAGCCCGTTAGCGGGAGGCACAGATACGCAGTATTTT | CASSPLAGGTDTQYF | once | TRBJ2-3 | TRBD2 | TRBV5-1
TGTGCCACGGATGGGGCCTTCAATAATTCACCCCTCCACTTT | CATDGAFNNSPLHF | - | TRBJ1-6 | - | TRBV15
TGTGCCAGTAGAGGAGGGGATAGCAATCAGCCCCAGCATTTT | CASRGGDSNQPQHF | - | TRBJ1-5 | - | TRBV19
TGTGCCAGCAGCCCCTCTGGTGGGGCGAGCACAGATACGCAGTATTTT | CASSPSGGASTDTQYF | - | TRBJ2-3 | - | TRBV28
TGCGCCAGCAGGGGGACAGAAGCATCCTATAATTCACCCCTCCACTTT | CASRGTEASYNSPLHF | - | TRBJ1-6 | TRBD1 | TRBV10-2
TGTGCCAGCAGTTCACAGGGGGGTGGGTTTAGTCATCAGCCCCAGCATTTT | CASSSQGGGFSHQPQHF | - | TRBJ1-5 | TRBD1 | TRBV5-6
TGTGCCAGCAGCGTACCCCTAGCGGGAGGGTTAGATACGCAGTATTTT | CASSVPLAGGLDTQYF | - | TRBJ2-3 | TRBD2 | TRBV9
TGTGCCACCAGCAGAGACAGGGGGCTGAACACTGAAGCTTTCTTT | CATSRDRGLNTEAFF | few | TRBJ1-1 | TRBD1 | TRBV15
TGCGCCAGCAGCCGGAACAGTCTTACTAATGAAAAACTGTTTTTT | CASSRNSLTNEKLFF | - | TRBJ1-4 | - | TRBV4-1
TGTGCCAGCAGCTTTGGGGCCTATAGCAATCAGCCCCAGCATTTT | CASSFGAYSNQPQHF | - | TRBJ1-5 | - | TRBV7-2
TGTGCCACGCGCACGGGACAGGGAATGACACCGCCAATGAACACTGAAGCTTTCTTT | CATRTGQGMTPPMNTEAFF | - | TRBJ1-1 | TRBD1 | TRBV15
TGTGCCAGCAGCACAACGTACAATGAGCAGTTCTTC | CASSTTYNEQFF | once | TRBJ2-1 | - | TRBV3-1/TRBV3-2
TGCGCCAGCAGCCAAGAGGGGACAGGGGCCCTCCAAGAGACCCAGTACTTC | CASSQEGTGALQETQYF | - | TRBJ2-5 | TRBD1 | TRBV4-1
TGTGCCAGCAGTCCCCCCCTAGCGGGCAACCTCAATGAGCAGTTCTTC | CASSPPLAGNLNEQFF | - | TRBJ2-1 | TRBD2 | TRBV28
TGTGCCAGCAGACGACTAGCGGGAGGGACCGGGGGGCTGTTTTTT | CASRRLAGGTGGLFF | - | TRBJ2-2 | TRBD2 | TRBV6-5
TGTGCCAGCAGCCTATCAGGGGGCTCACCCCTCCACTTT | CASSLSGGSPLHF | - | TRBJ1-6 | TRBD1 | TRBV7-9
TGTGCCAGCTCAGTGGGACAGGTGGCAACTAATGAAAAACTGTTTTTT | CASSVGQVATNEKLFF | few | TRBJ1-4 | TRBD1 | TRBV18
TGTGCCAGCAGCCCGAAGATTAGCGGGAGTAACACCTACGAGCAGTACTTC | CASSPKISGSNTYEQYF | - | TRBJ2-7 | - | TRBV12-1